This T cell receptor (beta chain) was captured by sequencing in a study of T-cell reconstitution after alpha-beta-depleted transplantation in children. As it was prepared, the TCRbeta library received unique molecular identifiers. TCRdb reprocessed the PCR reads via MiXCR and lists one record per CDR3 protein. Found here are 500,000 to 650,000 distinct CDR3 sequences, more than 9.5% of them singletons; the top ten hold around 15%. In this sample, this clonotype turned up a few times. This CDR3 contains 14 residues. V lost 2 bases and J 2 bases, leaving 8 bases between the germline ends. Germline CDR1 and CDR2: SGHAT and FQNNGV.

The clonotype was recovered from a female patient aged 2-9 years who had a stem cell transplant for aplastic anemia, so the T cells may come from the graft donor. The material was PBMCs, mostly from graft donor cells, obtained 180 days after TCRalphabeta/CD19-depleted stem cell transplant. The chain links TRBV11-2 to TRBJ2-3; unclear D gene. The CDR3 DNA is TGTGCCAGCAGCTTACAAGTCAACACAGATACGCAGTATTTT. Residues: CASSLQVNTDTQYF.